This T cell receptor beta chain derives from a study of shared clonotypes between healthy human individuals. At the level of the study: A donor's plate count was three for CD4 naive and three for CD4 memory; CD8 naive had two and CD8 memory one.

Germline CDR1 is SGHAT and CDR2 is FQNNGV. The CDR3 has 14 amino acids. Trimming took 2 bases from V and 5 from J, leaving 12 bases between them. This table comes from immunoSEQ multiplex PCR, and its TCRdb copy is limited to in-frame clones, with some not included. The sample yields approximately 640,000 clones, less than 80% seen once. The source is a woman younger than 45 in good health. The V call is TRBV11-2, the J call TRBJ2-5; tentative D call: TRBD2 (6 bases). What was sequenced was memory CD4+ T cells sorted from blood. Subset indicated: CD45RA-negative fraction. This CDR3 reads CASSLTYLAETQYF. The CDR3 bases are TGTGCCAGCAGCTTAACATATCTAGCGGAGACCCAGTACTTC.